One sample yielded the 27 T cell receptor beta chains listed below, sequenced in a study of regulatory T cells in long-lasting Graves disease. Noted time point: persistent/refractory GD, antithyroid drugs over 5 years with positive TRAb. With RNA extracted from PBMCs as input, the TCR library was made. Libraries of TCR beta came from iRepertoire HTBI primers plus Arm-PCR of CDR3 regions. TCRdb independently ran MiXCR on the multiplex PCR reads; one entry per CDR3 protein. The sample holds 600,000 to 800,000 distinct CDR3 sequences; 30% are singletons and the top ten take around 42%. This material consisted of peripheral blood mononuclear cells (PBMCs), taken when the disease was refractory, from a patient treated with antithyroid drugs. These receptors were taken from a female donor with Graves disease.

The chain combines TRBV12-3 or TRBV12-4 with TRBJ2-1, with a weak D call TRBD2 (6 bases). The CDR3 is made up of 13 amino acids. Trimming removed 6 bases from V and 10 bases from J, with 16 bases in between. The CDR3 DNA sequence: TGTGCCAGCAGCCCCGAACGACTAGGGGAGCAGTTCTTC. Residues: CASSPERLGEQFF.

This clonotype occurred many times. The chain has TRBV12-3 or TRBV12-4 and TRBJ2-7, with unresolved D. The CDR3 is made up of 12 amino acids. V was pared by 6 bases and J by 1 base, with 7 bases between. The CDR3 spells CASSPNSYEQYF. For the CDR3, the DNA is TGTGCCAGCAGCCCTAATTCCTACGAGCAGTACTTC.

This clonotype was counted ten times or more. The genes are TRBV11-2 and TRBJ1-1, with 7 positions matching TRBD1. Per the germline V gene, CDR1 is SGHAT and CDR2 is FQNNGV. V dropped 5 bases and J dropped 6; count of bases not matched to a gene: 6. The length of the CDR3 is 13 residues. The CDR3 loop is CASSLGDSPEAFF. The CDR3 nucleotides read TGTGCCAGCAGCCTAGGGGACAGCCCTGAAGCTTTCTTT.

The rearrangement joins TRBV27 to TRBJ2-7; 7 positions agree with TRBD1. Germline V gives CDR1 MNHEY, CDR2 SMNVEV (reference sequence). The length of the CDR3 is 14 residues. Unmatched junction bases numbered 5, after V lost 6 bases and J lost 0 bases. CDR3 nucleotide sequence: TGTGCCAGCAGGGGGACAGCAAGCTCCTACGAGCAGTACTTC. Encoded protein: CASRGTASSYEQYF.

The V gene is TRBV12-3 or TRBV12-4, the J gene TRBJ1-2; no clear D. The ends were cut back, 2 bases at V and 8 bases at J, with 12 bases in the middle. The CDR3 length is 13 residues. The CDR3 here is CASSLSAGRGYTF. The CDR3 DNA is TGTGCCAGCAGTTTATCGGCGGGAAGAGGCTACACCTTC.

The chain has TRBV20-1 and TRBJ2-5, with TRBD2 identical over 11 bases. This CDR3 comprises 14 residues. The germline gives CDR1 DFQATT, CDR2 SNEGSKA (reference sequence). J lost 5 bases, V lost 6 bases, and 8 bases had no gene match. The DNA of the CDR3 is TGCAGTGCCGGGACTAGCGGAGAGGGGGAGACCCAGTACTTC. It translates to CSAGTSGEGETQYF.

V usage is TRBV20-1 and J usage is TRBJ1-5; TRBD1 might be the D (6 bases). Looked up from germline, CDR1 is DFQATT and CDR2 is SNEGSKA (reference sequence). V lost 3 bases, J lost 6 bases, and 12 bases lay in between. This CDR3 contains 13 residues. CDR3 DNA: TGCAGTGCTAGGGCCCGAGGGGGTCAGCCCCAGCATTTT. Protein sequence: CSARARGGQPQHF.

As regards this clonotype: This may be a read error: a much more frequent sequence differs by one nucleotide. The genes are TRBV11-2 and TRBJ1-2; the match to TRBD1 covers 7 bases. The CDR3 totals 14 residues. In germline, CDR1 is SGHAT, CDR2 FQNNGV. Here the CDR3 DNA reads TGTGCCAGCAGCCCAGGGGGGACGTCCTATGACTACACCTTC. It encodes CASSPGGTSYDYTF.

The chain combines TRBV12-3 or TRBV12-4 with TRBJ1-6; D is perhaps TRBD1 (6 bases). The V gene lost 6 bases and the J gene lost 5 bases, with 20 bases spanning the gap. The CDR3 is made up of 17 amino acids. CDR3 DNA: TGTGCCAGCAGCCTCGGGGGCAGCAACTGGGATAATTCACCCCTCCACTTT. It codes for CASSLGGSNWDNSPLHF.

This clonotype was detected many times. The chain is built from TRBV28 and TRBJ1-2; 8 bases line up with TRBD1. Per the germline V gene, CDR1 is MDHEN and CDR2 is SYDVKM. The V segment lost 5 bases and the J segment 7 bases; nucleotides outside the gene matches: 6. The CDR3 runs to 13 residues. As DNA, the CDR3 is TGTGCCAGCAGTCAGACAGGGGACAGTGGCTACACCTTC. Protein: CASSQTGDSGYTF.

The rearrangement joins TRBV6-2 or TRBV6-3 to TRBJ1-1; 7 bases map to TRBD1. With 1 base clipped from V and 0 bases from J, the junction kept 8 bases outside the gene matches. The CDR3 extends over 17 amino acids. From germline, CDR1 is MNHEY and CDR2 SVGEGT. The CDR3 nucleotides are TGTGCCAGCAGTTACTTACCCGGGACAGCAATGAACACTGAAGCTTTCTTT. It yields the protein CASSYLPGTAMNTEAFF.

The chain has TRBV5-4 and TRBJ1-2, with 9 nucleotides matching TRBD1. The germline CDR1 and CDR2 sequences are SGHNT and YYREEE (reference sequence). The length of the CDR3 is 12 residues. V shed 3 bases and J 12 bases; nucleotides not matched to a gene: 6. The CDR3 sequence is CASSSRDRAHTF. In DNA, the CDR3 is TGTGCCAGCAGCTCGAGGGACAGGGCCCACACCTTC.

This clonotype showed up just a few times. The chain carries TRBV2 and TRBJ1-1, with 7 bases matching TRBD1. There are 15 residues in the CDR3. The V segment lost 3 bases and the J segment 5 bases; nucleotides outside the gene matches: 9. Germline CDR1 is SNHLY and CDR2 is FYNNEI. The chain's CDR3 is CASSDGTAAETEAFF. CDR3 nucleotide sequence: TGTGCCAGCAGTGATGGGACAGCGGCCGAAACTGAAGCTTTCTTT.

The V and J genes are TRBV3-1 and TRBJ2-7; D is ambiguous. The CDR3 length is 15 residues. Germline assignment: CDR1 LGHDT and CDR2 YNNKEL (reference sequence). V was pared by 0 bases and J by 2 bases, with 11 bases between. The CDR3 bases are TGTGCCAGCAGCCAAGATCTGGTGAACACCTACGAGCAGTACTTC. It codes for CASSQDLVNTYEQYF.

V is TRBV6-5 and J is TRBJ1-6; D might be TRBD1 (6 bases). V lost 2 bases, J lost 9 bases, and 11 bases lay in between. This CDR3 region has 14 residues. Germline CDR1 reads MNHEY; CDR2 reads SVGAGI. The CDR3 nucleotides are TGTGCCAGCAGTTACACAGGGTTGAGTTCACCCCTCCACTTT. Translating it yields CASSYTGLSSPLHF.

A single count supports this clonotype. The rearrangement links TRBV6-2 or TRBV6-3 to TRBJ2-5; no definite D call. This CDR3 spans 16 amino acids. CDR1 and CDR2 (germline): MNHEY, SVGEGT. Between the trimmed V and J ends, which lost 0 bases and 5 bases, there was a span of 16 bases. The CDR3 DNA reads TGTGCCAGCAGTTACTCGCAACAGCGATCCGGTGAGACCCAGTACTTC. It translates to CASSYSQQRSGETQYF.

This clonotype was seen repeatedly, ten times or more. V usage is TRBV6-5 and J usage is TRBJ1-2; TRBD1 aligns across 9 bases. J lost 5 bases, V lost 2 bases, and 3 bases had no gene match. Germline CDR1 MNHEY, CDR2 SVGAGI. The CDR3 totals 14 residues. In DNA form, the CDR3 reads TGTGCCAGCAGTTACGGGACAGGGCTATATGGCTACACCTTC. It specifies CASSYGTGLYGYTF.

The chain has TRBV20-1 and TRBJ2-1; 8 bases fit TRBD2. V was clipped by 5 bases and J by 4 bases; unmatched bases: 13. The germline V gene has CDR1 DFQATT and CDR2 SNEGSKA (reference sequence). The CDR3 has 16 amino acids. In DNA, the CDR3 is TGCAGTGCTCACGGACTAGCTCTAGGGATATACAATGAGCAGTTCTTC. Residues: CSAHGLALGIYNEQFF.

This clonotype was counted a single time. The genes are TRBV6-1 and TRBJ2-5; no firm D call. Trimming cost V 0 bases and J 6 bases, with 8 bases left between them. The CDR3 spans 13 residues. The germline V gene encodes CDR1 MNHNS and CDR2 SASEGT. The CDR3 DNA reads TGTGCCAGCAGTGAAGCCTACAGCCAGACCCAGTACTTC. It encodes CASSEAYSQTQYF.

Regarding this clonotype: At one end the junction does not follow the germline gene, possibly because of a read error. The V call is TRBV2, the J call TRBJ1-1; 7 positions agree with TRBD1. The CDR3 has 15 residues. Germline assignment: CDR1 SNHLY and CDR2 FYNNEI. The CDR3, as DNA: TGTGCCAGCACGGTCCGGGACAGACCTCTTCTCGGGGCTTCCTTT. As protein: CASTVRDRPLLGASF.

The V call is TRBV12-3 or TRBV12-4, the J call TRBJ2-3; TRBD2 aligns across 13 bases. The V segment lost 6 bases and the J segment 2 bases; nucleotides outside the gene matches: 11. The CDR3 loop spans 18 amino acids. The CDR3 protein is CASSVEAGLAGITDTQYF. The DNA for the CDR3 is TGTGCCAGCAGCGTAGAAGCGGGACTAGCGGGGATCACAGATACGCAGTATTTT.

This clonotype turned up a few times. The chain combines TRBV28 with TRBJ1-2, with TRBD1 as a possible D gene (6 bases). CDR1 and CDR2 from the germline V gene are MDHEN and SYDVKM. Trimming removed 11 bases from V and 2 bases from J, with 12 bases in between. CDR3 size: 12 residues. CDR3 DNA: TGTGCCGCGGGAGGGGGGAACTATGGCTACACCTTC. Translated: CAAGGGNYGYTF.

A few counts support this clonotype. The chain employs TRBV20-1 and TRBJ2-7, with D tentatively TRBD2 (5 bases). There are 14 residues in the CDR3. Germline V gene sequence: CDR1 DFQATT, CDR2 SNEGSKA (reference sequence). V was pared by 0 bases and J by 4 bases, with 13 bases between. CDR3: CSARDLGGSYEQYF. In nucleotides, the CDR3 is TGCAGTGCTAGAGATCTGGGCGGGTCTTACGAGCAGTACTTC.

The genes are TRBV12-3 or TRBV12-4 and TRBJ2-7; 7 positions match TRBD1. With 4 bases clipped from V and 1 base from J, the junction kept 7 bases outside the gene matches. The CDR3 totals 15 residues. CDR3: CASSYTETGSYEQYF. The CDR3 DNA is TGTGCCAGCAGTTACACCGAGACAGGGTCCTACGAGCAGTACTTC.

This clonotype appeared a few times. The rearrangement links TRBV6-1 to TRBJ2-7, with D possibly TRBD2 on 6 matching bases. The germline CDR1 and CDR2 sequences are MNHNS and SASEGT. This CDR3 comprises 15 residues. Trimming stripped 1 base from V and 2 bases from J, with 12 bases between. The CDR3 loop is CASSEGLGRTYEQYF. In nucleotides, the CDR3 is TGTGCCAGCAGTGAAGGGTTGGGGAGGACCTACGAGCAGTACTTC.

The chain joins TRBV30 to TRBJ1-1; D not resolved. The CDR3 length is 13 residues. V was clipped by 1 base and J by 6 bases, with 12 bases between them. Germline V lookup: CDR1 GTSNPN, CDR2 SVGIG (reference sequence). CDR3 sequence reads: CAWSGESWAEAFF. The CDR3 DNA reads as TGTGCCTGGAGTGGGGAGTCATGGGCTGAAGCTTTCTTT.

This chain's CDR3 is CATSRPSGQGATYEQYF. The CDR3 nucleotides are TGTGCCACCAGCAGACCCTCGGGACAGGGGGCCACCTACGAGCAGTACTTC. The chain uses TRBV15 and TRBJ2-7; 12 bases are a match to TRBD1. The junction had 7 bases not matched to a gene; V was cut back by 2 bases and J by 2 bases. Germline CDR1 reads LNHNV; CDR2 reads YYDKDF (reference sequence). CDR3 length equals 17 residues. Supplemented by reference TRBV15 and TRBJ2-7, the full variable domain reads DAMVIQNPRYQVTQFGKPVTLSCSQTLNHNVMYWYQQKSSQAPKLLFHYYDKDFNNEADTPDNFQSRRPNTSFCFLDIRSPGLGDTAMYLCATSRPSGQGATYEQYFGPGTRLTVT.